This T cell receptor beta chain emerged from a study of cytomegalovirus exposure and HLA in healthy donors listed by TCRdb under 2017. Turning to the overall study: An earlier analysis of 587 of the donors reported about 300 Gb of sequence data and 95 million to 140 million unique TCR beta sequences obtained from some 170 million T cells. About 320 gigabases of sequencing data and tens of millions of unique TCR sequences were included in an early release covering about 700 HLA-typed donors. The genetic ancestry cluster associated with self-reported Caucasian donors included 81% of the 398 genotyped donors. The study aimed to test whether cataloging public T cell receptors could reveal signatures of past pathogen exposure. The study profiled the T cell repertoires of around 700 subjects by immunosequencing and related them to cytomegalovirus serostatus. In addition to the first cohort of 650 to 750 subjects, a separate validation cohort of 120 different subjects was used. To predict cytomegalovirus infection status, the study brought together high-throughput TCR immunosequencing, statistical association of individual TCRs with disease status, and machine learning. A later analysis re-examined previously published TCR beta repertoires from 500 to 700 donors and added high-resolution HLA genotyping to investigate patterns of TCR occurrence. Rather than drawing on any new phenotypic data, the later analysis identified candidate immune exposures from TCR beta sequences and the way those sequences occurred across donors. An earlier analysis of 587 of the donors used high-throughput TCR beta sequencing to judge whether each TCR beta V gene segment behaved as functional or pseudogenic. Donor age, sex, ethnicity and CMV serostatus were compiled alongside the repertoire data. Genome-wide SNP genotypes for about three fifths of the roughly 670 donors were used in a later genetic analysis, which treated that subset as a discovery cohort. All discovery cohort repertoires had been generated on a single sequencing platform. HLA typing covered class I and class II loci at four-digit resolution. The number of typed donors differed by locus: about 629-640 for A, B, C, DRB1 and DQB1; approximately 540 for DQA1; 606 for DPA1; and roughly 470 for DPB1. Four or five DR-DQ haplotypes were treated as single units for association and clustering because of strong linkage in the cohort. Across approximately 420 genotyped donors of the cohort, an average of roughly 250,000 unique TCR beta nucleotide sequences per donor were sequenced, and roughly 17% of those sequences were non-productive. The research as a whole found: Several of the top co-occurrence clusters appeared to be linked to parvovirus B19, influenza, CMV and Epstein-Barr virus, according to a later analysis. Cytomegalovirus status was reported to be diagnosed by the classifier with high specificity and sensitivity in both the original and validation cohorts. Correlated functional status among segregating V segments might reflect linkage disequilibrium, but an unknown experimental factor could not be ruled out. In a later analysis, around 17,000 TCR beta sequences were associated with specific HLA alleles at a false discovery rate of 0.05. A further reported finding was that TCR beta sequences accurately predicted the HLA-A and HLA-B alleles for most subjects in the first cohort. Most CMV-associated TCR beta chains appeared to be HLA-restricted in a later analysis, and the HLA associations seemed to be driven largely by CMV exposure. In this cohort, only TCR beta chains were sequenced, and detectable features were limited by the absence of alpha or paired-chain data. The study listed over 150 TCR beta chains as associated with cytomegalovirus. According to a later genetic analysis, donors in an Asian-associated ancestry cluster had fewer N-insertions in productive TCRs than the approximately 610-donor mean. Most TCR sequences were seen in very few donors, while some public TCRs were found in many individuals. In a later analysis, HLA-associated TCR beta chains showed more clonal expansion and lower generation probabilities than non-associated chains that were equally common. An earlier analysis of 587 of the donors showed that most TCR beta V segments appeared in productive rearrangements either about 87% or about 30% of the time, which broadly matched IMGT annotations. Because HLA typing was missing for some donors at each locus, association tests included only the typed subset. Some IMGT-functional V segments, including TRBV6-2 and TRBV6-3, could not be distinguished by the 87-base-pair reads and were therefore excluded. In a later analysis, TCR association rates were found to vary across HLA loci, with the most associated TCRs seen for DRB1 alleles and the fewest for HLA-C alleles. The authors suggested that the approach could potentially be generalized to other disease states and immunological phenotypes. Immune exposure information for the cohort was limited to CMV serostatus. When HLA alleles, especially DR and DQ, strongly co-occurred, attributing TCR associations to individual alleles was difficult. About 17 rarely observed V segments, including chromosome 9 orphons, were excluded from the earlier analysis of about 500 of the donors because counts were too low. An association between a missense DCLRE1C variant and V-gene and J-gene trimming of TCR beta chains was found in a later genetic analysis and replicated in an independent cohort. A cluster of highly shared sequence variants was judged likely to be a technical artifact of the sequencing pipeline. In vitro tests confirmed that a few of the cytomegalovirus-associated TCR beta chains recognize cytomegalovirus antigens. The presence/absence analyses assumed that sequencing depth was roughly uniform across donors, and that assumption may not be true.

With respect to this clone: Its antigen remains unidentified. The record has no base qualities; no much larger clone is one base away. Additional DNA sequences in this sample encode the identical CDR3.

Library generation was performed with the immunoSEQ multiplex PCR assay. A mixture of 60 forward primers for TCR Vbeta segments and 13 reverse primers for TCR Jbeta segments was used in the multiplex PCR. Amplification of the CDR3 region of rearranged TCR beta genes was performed with a multiplex PCR assay on genomic DNA. The Illumina HiSeq System was used to sequence the amplified TCR beta libraries as 87-base-pair reads. From the authors' description of their analysis: A later analysis counted about 80 million unique TCR beta chains across the 666 repertoires, and around 9.9 million of these chains were shared by at least two donors. To remove PCR and sequencing errors, raw reads were error-corrected and collapsed into unique sequences using a nearest-neighbor algorithm that merged closely related sequences. To assign V, D and J gene segments, CDR3 sequences were aligned to IMGT reference sequences. For a sequence to be retained, a match of at least six nucleotides to both a V gene segment and a J gene segment was required. Rearrangements were classified as productive when the CDR3 lacked stop codons and remained in frame with V and J, and all other rearrangements were classified as non-productive. CDR3 was defined by IMGT convention, running from the second conserved V-encoded cysteine to the conserved J-encoded phenylalanine. The earlier analysis of approximately 500 of the donors excluded sequences that lacked an unambiguous match to a single V gene segment. In an earlier analysis of 450 to 700 of the donors, V segments were called functional above 56.7% productive rearrangements and were called segregating when the between-donor standard deviation exceeded 5%. A statistical classification framework was developed to diagnose cytomegalovirus status using the catalog of TCR beta chain sequences. A later analysis assigned V and J genes by comparing TCR nucleotide sequences with IMGT/GENE-DB human TR gene sequences. A later analysis assigned CDR3 sequences and most-parsimonious VDJ recombination scenarios with the TCRdist pipeline. A later analysis defined each TCR beta chain by its CDR3 amino acid sequence plus V-gene family, and excluded reads lacking a unique V-gene family. In a later analysis, 500 to 650 highly shared, low-generation-probability nucleotide sequences were removed to address suspected cross-contamination and a sequencing artifact. In a later analysis, a clonal expansion index for each public chain was calculated from normalized within-repertoire ranks of inferred template counts. In a later analysis, generation probabilities were computed with a VDJ recombination model fitted to out-of-frame rearrangements, and the resulting probabilities were checked against IGoR. In a later analysis, TCR-TCR, TCR-HLA and TCR-CMV co-occurrence was scored with hypergeometric tests, and a repertoire-size bias correction was applied to TCR pairs. To estimate false discovery rates, a later analysis permuted the HLA or CMV assignments 20 times. A later analysis grouped co-occurring TCRs with DBSCAN, adding TCRdist sequence similarity when clustering within HLA-allele-positive subsets. Co-occurrence clustering excluded repertoires with fewer than 30,000 or more than 120,000 public chains, plus five with anomalous nucleotide sharing. TCRdb stores this immuneACCESS table with in-frame sequences only. Part of the clones is absent; in the studies checked, under half of the shortfall reflects unresolved V genes, and no reason is known for the rest. Clone size and V and J calls were adopted from that table, with D and trimming inferred from the DNA. For this sample there are about 130,000 clones; 74% appear just once. 3.5% to 4.5% of the sample is in the top ten clones.

The CDR3, from cysteine to phenylalanine, totals 14 residues. The only DNA kept is the CDR3, 42 bases in frame from the first base. The germline V gene provides CDR1 SGHRS and CDR2 YFSETQ. The V end gives up 4 bases and the J end 0 bases, leaving 2 bases in the junction not matched to a gene. The cohort comprised approximately 700 healthy bone marrow donors. At the time of sampling, all cohort members were nominally healthy, though unrecorded immune exposures were likely present. The donor was CMV seropositive and belonged to the group of more than 250 seropositive cohort members. A peripheral blood sample was collected from each donor, and TCR beta sequencing was performed on peripheral blood mononuclear cells. Genomic DNA extraction from the blood cell samples was performed with the Qiagen DNeasy Blood Extraction Kit.

This receptor was obtained from a man in his forties in good health and CMV-seropositive. This sequence uses TRBV5-1 and TRBJ1-1; TRBD1 aligns with 8 central bases. The sample consisted of PBMCs. The DNA sequence is as follows: TGCGCCAGCAGCCCGGGACAGGTGAACACTGAAGCTTTCTTT. Its protein product is CASSPGQVNTEAFF.